The clone carrying this TCR beta chain has just a few counts. The antigen remains undetermined. This specimen comes from a study of regulatory and conventional T cells in RAG deficiency. Study-wide results and caveats: These Omenn syndrome Treg sorts may hold peripherally activated cells instead. Omenn patients showed >85% Treg-Tconv overlap and shorter CDR3 lengths. Compared with controls, unique Treg TCR beta sequences dropped around 90-fold in Omenn syndrome and CID/AS. Control T-cell subsets had markedly higher Shannon entropy and lower Simpson indices than RAG-deficient patients.

Generated by immunoSEQ multiplex PCR, the TCRdb table keeps only in-frame clones and is missing some. In the table there are 15,000 to 20,000 clones, 80% to 90% of which are singletons. The sorted regulatory T cells were CD4+, CD25-high and CD127-low, with genomic DNA sequenced. CDR1 is SGHTA, CDR2 FQGNSA, per germline. CDR3 size: 12 residues. Between the trimmed V and J ends, which lost 5 bases and 1 base, there was a span of 4 bases. The same sample was also studied in work on regulatory T cells. That source reports: Amplification used 52 TRBV primers and 13 TRBJ primers.

Material for sequencing was Tregs sorted from blood. V gene TRBV7-2 combines with J gene TRBJ2-3, with unresolved D. The TCR sequence derives from a human donor in good health. The CDR3 here is CASSHRTDTQYF. CDR3 in DNA: TGTGCCAGCAGCCACCGCACAGATACGCAGTATTTT.